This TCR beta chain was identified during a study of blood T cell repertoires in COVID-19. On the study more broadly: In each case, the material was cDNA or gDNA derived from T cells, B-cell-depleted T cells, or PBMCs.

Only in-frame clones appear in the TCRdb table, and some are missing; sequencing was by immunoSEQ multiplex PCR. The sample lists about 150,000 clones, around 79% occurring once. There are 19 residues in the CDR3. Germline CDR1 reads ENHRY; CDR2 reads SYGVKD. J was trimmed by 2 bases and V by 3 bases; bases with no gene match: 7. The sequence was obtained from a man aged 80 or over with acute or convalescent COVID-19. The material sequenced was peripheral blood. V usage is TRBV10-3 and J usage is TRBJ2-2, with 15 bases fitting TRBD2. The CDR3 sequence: CAISDWRTSGGANTGELFF. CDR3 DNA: TGTGCCATCAGTGACTGGAGGACTAGCGGGGGGGCAAACACCGGGGAGCTGTTTTTT.